A selection of T cell receptor beta chains follows, all from one sample in a study of T cells in Graves' hyperthyroidism and ophthalmopathy. TCRdb reprocessed the multiplex PCR reads with MiXCR, giving one entry per CDR3 protein. The table shows more than 500,000 distinct CDR3 sequences, with around 15% occurring only once. The material sequenced was blood. These receptors were collected from a woman aged 25 to 39 with Graves' hyperthyroidism. CDR3s include the opening cysteine and the closing phenylalanine or tryptophan. Each record gives: clone size, D gene, V gene, J gene, CDR3 DNA, CDR3 protein. D genes are given only for firm matches. Clone size appears in some rows only: once, few, many, or a class for an expanded clone.

many	NA	TRBV6-2/TRBV6-3	TRBJ2-1	TGTGCCAGCAGTATAACCAATGAGCAGTTCTTC	CASSITNEQFF
many	TRBD1	TRBV18	TRBJ1-5	TGTGCCAGCTCCCAGGGGGCGGGACAGCCCCAGCATTTT	CASSQGAGQPQHF
many	TRBD2	TRBV12-3/TRBV12-4	TRBJ2-7	TGTGCCAGCACCGTAAGGTTACTAGCGGGGCTCGGACGTCGCGAGCAGTACTTC	CASTVRLLAGLGRREQYF
many	NA	TRBV13	TRBJ2-2	TGTGCCAGCAGCTTAATCCCCGGGGAGCTGTTTTTT	CASSLIPGELFF
few	NA	TRBV7-8	TRBJ2-7	TGTGCCAGCAGCTTAGAGGGTCCGGGGCAGTACTTC	CASSLEGPGQYF
NA	NA	TRBV6-1	TRBJ2-7	TGTGCCAGCTGGTTCGATTTGAGGGACGTCGACCCTTACGAGCAGTACTTC	CASWFDLRDVDPYEQYF
once	TRBD1	TRBV6-1	TRBJ1-4	TGTGCCAGCAGCCGACAGGGGAATAATGAAAAACTGTTTTTT	CASSRQGNNEKLFF
many	NA	TRBV30	TRBJ1-1	TGTGCCTGGAGTCCTGCTTTGGGGCGCACTGAAGCTTTCTTT	CAWSPALGRTEAFF
NA	NA	TRBV9	TRBJ2-3	TGTGCCAGCAGCGTATCCCCGAGGCCAGATACGCAGTATTTT	CASSVSPRPDTQYF
many	NA	TRBV20-1	TRBJ2-1	TGCAGTGCTAGAGTCAGCGTTAAGAGGTCCAATGAGCAGTTCTTC	CSARVSVKRSNEQFF
many	TRBD1	TRBV12-3/TRBV12-4	TRBJ2-5	TGTGCCAGCAGTTTAGCGGGACAGGAGGAGACCCAGTACTTC	CASSLAGQEETQYF
many	NA	TRBV27	TRBJ2-3	TGTGCCAGCAGCCCTGCCTTATCTAGCACAGATACGCAGTATTTT	CASSPALSSTDTQYF
few	NA	TRBV19	TRBJ1-3	TGTGCCAGTAGCATCCTCGGGACTGGAAACACCATATATTTT	CASSILGTGNTIYF
many	TRBD2	TRBV20-1	TRBJ2-5	TGCAGTGCTAGAGATCCGGCGGGGGGGAACCAAGAGACCCAGTACTTC	CSARDPAGGNQETQYF
many	TRBD2	TRBV20-1	TRBJ2-5	TGCAGTGCCCCGGGACTAGCGGGGGGGACCCAGTACTTC	CSAPGLAGGTQYF
many	NA	TRBV18	TRBJ1-2	TGTGCCAGCTCGAGGGGGGGCAACTATGGCTACACCTTC	CASSRGGNYGYTF
many	TRBD2	TRBV12-5	TRBJ2-1	TGTGCTAGTGGTTTGACCCTACTGACTAGCGGAGCAACCCATGAGCAGTTCTTC	CASGLTLLTSGATHEQFF
once	TRBD2	TRBV27	TRBJ2-7	TGTGCCAGCAGTTTAGGACTAGCGGGAGTGAATGAGCAGTACTTC	CASSLGLAGVNEQYF
many	TRBD1	TRBV30	TRBJ1-1	TGTGCCTGGAGTGGACAGGGGGCTTTCACTGAAGCTTTCTTT	CAWSGQGAFTEAFF
NA	TRBD1	TRBV20-1	TRBJ1-6	TGCAGTGCTAGACAGGGGGCGAATTCACCCCTCCACTTT	CSARQGANSPLHF
NA	TRBD2	TRBV6-5	TRBJ2-1	TGTGCCAGCAGTTACGCAGGACTAGCGGAGGTCAATGAGCAGTTCTTC	CASSYAGLAEVNEQFF
many	TRBD2	TRBV11-2	TRBJ2-3	TGTGCCAGCAGCTTAAGGACTAGCGGGAGGGGGTCAGATACGCAGTATTTT	CASSLRTSGRGSDTQYF
few	TRBD1	TRBV2	TRBJ1-4	TGTGCCAGCAGTGTCAGGGGGACTAATGAAAAACTGTTTTTT	CASSVRGTNEKLFF
many	NA	TRBV2	TRBJ1-5	TGTGCCAGCAGTGAAGCCGGCAGCCGGGACCTAATAGCCCAGCATTTT	CASSEAGSRDLIAQHF
many	NA	TRBV27	TRBJ2-7	TGTGCCAGCAGTTGGATATCGACAGACTACGAGCAGTACTTC	CASSWISTDYEQYF
few	TRBD2	TRBV12-3/TRBV12-4	TRBJ2-7	TGTGTCAGCAGTTTAGGATTAGCGGGAGAAGGTGACGAGCAGTACTTC	CVSSLGLAGEGDEQYF
many	NA	TRBV30	TRBJ2-5	TGTGCCTGGAGTGCTGGGAGGGAGACCCAGTACTTC	CAWSAGRETQYF
NA	NA	TRBV18	TRBJ2-7	TGTGCCAGCTCAAGAGATCTGGGTCGAACCTACGAGCAGTACTTC	CASSRDLGRTYEQYF
NA	TRBD2	TRBV12-3/TRBV12-4	TRBJ2-3	TGTGCCAGCAGTTATGGCGGGGGGGCCGTAGATACGCAGTATTTT	CASSYGGGAVDTQYF
few	NA	TRBV2	TRBJ2-7	TGTGCCAGCAGTGAAGTGGTGGGGAGGCGTAAGGTCTACGAGCAGTACTTC	CASSEVVGRRKVYEQYF
once	NA	TRBV6-2/TRBV6-3	TRBJ1-1	TGTGCCAGTAGAATTAACCCGTTGAACACTGAAGCTTTCTTT	CASRINPLNTEAFF
NA	NA	TRBV5-6	TRBJ1-1	TGTGCCAGCAGCTTGGGATCAGGGGAAGCTTTCTTT	CASSLGSGEAFF
many	TRBD1	TRBV20-1	TRBJ1-4	TGCAGTGCTAGAGATGAGAGGGGGCGCAATGAAAAACTGTTTTTT	CSARDERGRNEKLFF
many	TRBD1	TRBV5-6	TRBJ2-5	TGTGCCAGCATCAGACAGGGGTCAGAGACCCAGTACTTC	CASIRQGSETQYF
many	NA	TRBV2	TRBJ2-5	TGTGCCAGCAGTGTTTGGGAGACCCAGTACTTC	CASSVWETQYF
many	NA	TRBV7-2	TRBJ2-1	TGTGCCAGCAGCCCGGGACTCGCCTACAATGAGCAGTTCTTC	CASSPGLAYNEQFF
many	NA	TRBV7-2	TRBJ2-3	TGTGCCAGCAGCTCAGGGCCGGGAGCAGATACGCAGTATTTT	CASSSGPGADTQYF
few	NA	TRBV20-1	TRBJ2-5	TGCAGTGCTAGTGGGGGTACCCCTGGACAAGAGACCCAGTACTTC	CSASGGTPGQETQYF
many	NA	TRBV6-6	TRBJ2-7	TGTGCCAGCAGTTACGGCCCAGCCTACGAGCAGTACTTC	CASSYGPAYEQYF
few	NA	TRBV5-4	TRBJ2-7	TGTGCCAGCAGCCCCGGTGACTTAAGCTCCTACGAGCAGTACTTC	CASSPGDLSSYEQYF
many	NA	TRBV20-1	TRBJ1-1	TGCAGTGCTCTGGGACGACAGAACCCTGAAGCTTTCTTT	CSALGRQNPEAFF
many	NA	TRBV6-1	TRBJ2-7	TGTGCCACCGGAGGTGGCAGAACCTACGAGCAGTACTTC	CATGGGRTYEQYF
many	TRBD1	TRBV5-1	TRBJ2-7	TGCGCCAGCCGACAGGGTTCCTACGAGCAGTACTTC	CASRQGSYEQYF
few	NA	TRBV12-5	TRBJ2-1	TGTGCTAGTGGTTTGACAGGGAATGTGGAACAGTTCTTC	CASGLTGNVEQFF
few	NA	TRBV19	TRBJ2-2	TGTGCCACCTCAGGCCCCCGATACACCGGGGAGCTGTTTTTT	CATSGPRYTGELFF
few	TRBD2	TRBV9	TRBJ2-2	TGTGCCAGCAGCGTAGGCGGGGGGAACCCCGGGGAGCTGTTTTTT	CASSVGGGNPGELFF
many	NA	TRBV28	TRBJ2-5	TGTGCCAGCAGCTCCCCCGCTCTAGGCCAAGAGACCCAGTACTTC	CASSSPALGQETQYF
NA	NA	TRBV4-3	TRBJ2-1	TGCGCCAGCAGCCAAGATTACAGCTACAATGAGCGGTTCTTC	CASSQDYSYNERFF
many	TRBD1	TRBV10-3	TRBJ2-3	TGTGCCATCAGTGGCCAGGGGGAAACAGATACGCAGTATTTT	CAISGQGETDTQYF